This is a list of T cell receptor beta chains from one sample in a study of blood T cell repertoires in COVID-19. The repertoire was sequenced with immunoSEQ multiplex PCR; TCRdb's copy has only in-frame clones and lacks some. The table has roughly 60,000 clones, just under 95% seen once. The sequenced material came from peripheral blood. These receptors were obtained from a human donor in a cohort sampled during active COVID-19. The CDR3 runs from the conserved cysteine through the conserved F or W. D genes are given only for firm matches. The size of a clone is reported for some rows only, either as once, few or many, or as a class for expanded clones.

CDR3 protein	CDR3 DNA	clone size	V gene	J gene	D gene
CASSPRLANTGELFF	TGTGCTAGCAGCCCAAGACTAGCGAACACCGGGGAGCTGTTTTTT	.	TRBV7-7	TRBJ2-2	.
CASSLGRGQETQYF	TGTGCCAGCAGCTTAGGGCGGGGCCAAGAGACCCAGTACTTC	once	TRBV7-9	TRBJ2-5	.
CASSPQGHVNEKLFF	TGTGCCAGCTCACCACAGGGGCATGTTAATGAAAAACTGTTTTTT	.	TRBV18	TRBJ1-4	.
CASSRGGQGSENQPQHF	TGCGCCAGCAGCCGCGGCGGACAGGGGTCCGAGAATCAGCCCCAGCATTTT	.	TRBV5-1	TRBJ1-5	TRBD1
CASSQGGGSYNEQFF	TGTGCCAGCAGCCAAGGCGGGGGCTCCTACAATGAGCAGTTCTTC	.	TRBV3-1/TRBV3-2	TRBJ2-1	TRBD2
CAWSVTPVVAFPTLSQETQYF	TGTGCCTGGAGTGTTACCCCGGTGGTCGCCTTTCCTACTTTAAGCCAAGAGACCCAGTACTTC	.	TRBV30	TRBJ2-5	.
CASSLAGARGNQPQHF	TGTGCCAGCAGCTTAGCAGGGGCCAGGGGGAATCAGCCCCAGCATTTT	.	TRBV7-9	TRBJ1-5	TRBD1
CASSPLSGGIEAFF	TGTGCCAGCAGCCCTCTATCAGGGGGAATTGAAGCTTTCTTT	.	TRBV7-8	TRBJ1-1	TRBD1
CASSLGNYRDGYTF	TGTGCCAGCAGTTTAGGTAACTACAGGGATGGCTACACCTTC	.	TRBV28	TRBJ1-2	.
CASSPQGTGSGGELFF	TGTGCCAGCAGCCCCCAGGGTACAGGTTCCGGCGGGGAGCTGTTTTTT	.	TRBV2	TRBJ2-2	.
CASSLVGALASGGAANEQFF	TGCGCCAGCAGCTTGGTAGGCGCTCTGGCTAGCGGGGGGGCCGCTAATGAGCAGTTCTTC	.	TRBV5-1	TRBJ2-1	TRBD2
CASSLDREFTGELFF	TGTGCCAGCAGCTTGGATCGTGAGTTCACCGGGGAGCTGTTTTTT	.	TRBV5-4	TRBJ2-2	.
CASSRPPNPWGRIEQYF	TGTGCCAGCAGTCGGCCCCCTAACCCGTGGGGGCGGATCGAGCAGTACTTC	.	TRBV6-6	TRBJ2-7	.
CAISAEMNTEAFF	TGTGCCATCAGTGCAGAAATGAACACTGAAGCTTTCTTT	once	TRBV10-3	TRBJ1-1	.
CASSEEGVGYTF	TGTGCCAGCAGTGAAGAAGGGGTTGGCTACACCTTC	.	TRBV2	TRBJ1-2	.
CASTGGPAYSNQPQHF	TGTGCCAGTACCGGGGGACCGGCTTATAGCAATCAGCCCCAGCATTTT	few	TRBV19	TRBJ1-5	.
CSANRGEQFF	TGCAGTGCCAATAGGGGTGAGCAGTTCTTC	.	TRBV20-1	TRBJ2-1	.
CATGRGGGTGELFF	TGTGCCACCGGGAGAGGGGGGGGCACCGGGGAGCTGTTTTTT	.	TRBV15	TRBJ2-2	.
CASSLSLTSNQPQHF	TGTGCCAGCAGCTTAAGTCTAACTAGCAATCAGCCCCAGCATTTT	.	TRBV7-8	TRBJ1-5	.
CASSLSGAYEQYF	TGTGCCAGCAGCTTGTCAGGTGCCTACGAGCAGTACTTC	.	TRBV5-8	TRBJ2-7	.